The sequence of this TCR beta chain was determined in a study of shared clonotypes between healthy human individuals. General study results and limits: Clonotypes not shared had lower generation probabilities than those common to all four donors. Expectations were that clonotype sharing among donors would be affected by sequencing depth.

This table comes from immunoSEQ multiplex PCR, and its TCRdb copy is limited to in-frame clones, with some not included. The table lists 730,000 or so clones, roughly 78% of them singletons. CDR1 and CDR2 from the germline V gene are KGHSH and LQKENI. This CDR3 has 15 residues. Trimming stripped 2 bases from V and 3 bases from J, with 14 bases between. This clone was detected only once. As yet, its antigen is unknown. Healthy HIV-negative adults with no recent acute infections or vaccinations were recruited as donors. Input material: memory CD4+ T cells sorted from blood. As to subset: CD45RA-negative fraction. The chain employs TRBV18 and TRBJ2-7, with D unclear. The sequence was obtained from a woman in her 30s in good health. This CDR3 is CASSPVSGWNYEQYF. DNA of the CDR3: TGTGCCAGCTCACCAGTGTCTGGGTGGAACTACGAGCAGTACTTC.